This T cell receptor (beta chain) comes out of a study of blood T cell repertoires in COVID-19. Study as a whole: The samples span acute and convalescent COVID-19 from the United States, Italy and Spain. T cells, B-cell-depleted T cells, or PBMCs supplied cDNA or gDNA.

Original data processing: Scientists estimated how many nucleated cells there were by amplifying reference gene primers. Clones were read by immunoSEQ multiplex PCR, and TCRdb kept only the in-frame ones, dropping some. The DNA was the basis for D and trimming; V, J and clone size are from that table. The table lists more than 100,000 clones, about 79% of them singletons. In germline, CDR1 is SGHRS, CDR2 YFSETQ. V lost 0 bases, J lost 7 bases, and 7 bases lay in between. The CDR3 has 13 amino acids. The TCR was taken from a woman aged 45-60 years with acute or convalescent COVID-19. The specimen sequenced was peripheral blood. The V call is TRBV5-1, the J call TRBJ1-4; maybe TRBD1 (5 bases). Written as DNA, the CDR3 is TGCGCCAGCAGCTTGGGGGGCGCTGAAAAACTGTTTTTT. Its protein product is CASSLGGAEKLFF.